Reported below is one T cell receptor beta chain. Its recognized antigen is unknown. No clone much larger than this one lies a single base away; base qualities are absent. The sample comes from a study of blood T cell repertoires in COVID-19 (dated by TCRdb to 2018 to 2021). Regarding the complete study: Samples covering the acute and convalescent phases of COVID-19 were provided by collaborators in the United States, Italy and Spain. The prospective study material was composed of cDNA or gDNA derived from T cells, B-cell-depleted T cells, or PBMCs. Samples were obtained from the ongoing ImmuneRACE study (first 160 participants) and from some 1,300 subjects provided by 6 global collaborators. Where available, HLA class I and class II types were obtained from metadata supplied by the sample provider rather than from assay-based typing. Sample metadata almost always included a de-identified subject ID, COVID-19 status, age in years and sex. The repertoires were released in a freely available public database intended as a resource for research on the immune response to SARS-CoV-2. The dataset comprised deeply sampled blood TCRbeta repertoires from subjects exposed to, actively infected with, or recovered from COVID-19.

CDR1 and CDR2, per the germline V gene, are MNHEY and SVGAGI. The germline V end is reduced by 0 bases and the J end by 3 bases; junction bases left unmatched: 8. The CDR3 holds 16 amino acids from the cysteine to the phenylalanine. Only the CDR3 DNA is retained, 48 bases long and in frame from the first base. Whole blood was collected in K2EDTA tubes by collaborating institutions according to the institutions' own protocols. For TCRbeta analysis, collaborator samples were shipped as frozen whole blood, as isolated PBMCs, or as DNA extracted from either sample type. Results the study describes overall, beyond this receptor: Clinical and demographic metadata were provided uncurated, with the amount varying by source and participant.

The immunoSEQ Assay, a bias-controlled multiplex PCR, was used to amplify TCRbeta CDR3 regions from genomic DNA. On the authors' methods: Nucleated cell counts per sample were estimated from amplification of reference gene primers within the assay. To quantify the absolute abundance of each unique TCRbeta CDR3 rearrangement, sequence reads were collapsed and filtered. For each sample, productive Simpson clonality was calculated as the square root of Simpson's diversity index across productive rearrangements. TCRdb took over this immuneACCESS table, retaining in-frame rearrangements with V and J assigned. Such tables are incomplete; in checked studies, under half of the missing clones stem from an unresolved V gene, and the remainder is unexplained. V, J and clone size derive from that table, while D and trimming were established from the DNA sequence. The sample table shows over 100,000 clones, and 65% to 90% are seen once. The ten largest clones represent roughly 7.9% of the sample.

Material for sequencing was peripheral blood. Recombination linked TRBV6-5 to TRBJ2-7; 7 bases in the junction line up with TRBD1. The TCR originated in an elderly woman with active or convalescent COVID-19. The CDR3 protein is CASSYSAPGQLYEQYF. Here is the DNA: TGTGCCAGCAGTTACTCTGCCCCGGGACAGCTCTACGAGCAGTACTTC.